The 30 T cell receptor beta chains given below trace back to one sample, sequenced in a study of CD8 T cells in ankylosing spondylitis. MiXCR, run by TCRdb on the 5' RACE reads, gives a single entry per CDR3 protein. Among approximately 190,000 distinct CDR3 sequences listed, roughly 13% were seen once. The sequencing input was blood, either unsorted or a sorted T cell fraction (not recorded which). The receptors shown here come from a female donor with ankylosing spondylitis or in good health (not recorded which).

Only a few counts were recorded for this clonotype. This chain links TRBV7-2 with TRBJ2-5; D possibly corresponds to TRBD1 (6 bases). Germline V gives CDR1 SGHTA, CDR2 FQGNSA. Trimming removed 3 bases at V and 2 bases at J, with 13 bases between. This CDR3 is 15 amino acids long. In DNA form, the CDR3 reads TGTGCCAGCAGCTTGCAGGGGACCCAGCAAGAGACCCAGTACTTC. Protein product: CASSLQGTQQETQYF.

The V call is TRBV20-1, the J call TRBJ2-5; perhaps TRBD1 as D (6 bases). This CDR3 comprises 13 residues. Trimming pared 2 bases from V and 5 bases from J, leaving 12 bases between. Looked up from germline, CDR1 is DFQATT and CDR2 is SNEGSKA (reference sequence). CDR3 sequence (DNA): TGCAGTGCTAGAAAGTGGGGGCGGGAGACCCAGTACTTC. Translation: CSARKWGRETQYF.

Ten or more counts support this clonotype. The gene calls are TRBV5-1 and TRBJ1-2; D remains unclear. Per germline, CDR1 SGHRS and CDR2 YFSETQ. With 0 bases removed from V and 2 bases from J, the gap between germline ends came to 11 bases. This CDR3 is 15 amino acids long. CDR3 coding DNA: TGCGCCAGCAGCTTGGGTGGAACGCCCAACTATGGCTACACCTTC. Its translation is CASSLGGTPNYGYTF. The entire variable domain, with the rest obtained from reference TRBV5-1 and TRBJ1-2, is as follows: KAGVTQTPRYLIKTRGQQVTLSCSPISGHRSVSWYQQTPGQGLQFLFEYFSETQRNKGNFPGRFSGRQFSNSRSEMNVSTLELGDSALYLCASSLGGTPNYGYTFGSGTRLTVV.

This clonotype was observed at least ten times. Written as DNA, the CDR3 is TGCAGCGTTGACCACCTTGGTACGGATACGCAGTATTTT. Translating gives CSVDHLGTDTQYF. The genes are TRBV29-1 and TRBJ2-3; D is uncertain. The CDR3 loop spans 13 amino acids. The V gene's germline CDR1 is SQVTM and CDR2 ANQGSEA. With 3 bases removed from V and 6 bases from J, the gap between germline ends came to 13 bases.

The sample holds many counts of this clonotype. The chain links TRBV5-1 to TRBJ1-4; maybe TRBD1 (5 bases). The V gene's germline CDR1 is SGHRS and CDR2 YFSETQ. Trimming left V 4 bases short and J 0 bases short, with 10 bases between. This CDR3 has 15 amino acids. CDR3 nucleotides: TGCGCCAGCAGCACGGGGACCGCAACTAATGAAAAACTGTTTTTT. It is translated as CASSTGTATNEKLFF.

This clonotype showed up many times. The chain employs TRBV6-4 and TRBJ2-1; TRBD2 might be the D (6 bases). Trimming stripped 4 bases from V and 1 base from J, with 14 bases between. The CDR3 has 16 amino acids. The germline CDR1 and CDR2 sequences are MRHNA and SNTAGT. CDR3 nucleotides: TGTGCCAGCAGTGCCCTTAAGGCGGGGTCCTACAATGAGCAGTTCTTC. Amino acid sequence: CASSALKAGSYNEQFF.

This clonotype has ten or more counts. The chain carries TRBV29-1 and TRBJ1-5, with D possibly matching TRBD1 (6 bases). Germline V lookup: CDR1 SQVTM, CDR2 ANQGSEA. With 0 bases removed from V and 7 bases from J, the gap between germline ends came to 7 bases. The CDR3 contains 12 residues. CDR3 sequence reads: CSVEDGGQPQHF. In DNA form, the CDR3 reads TGCAGCGTTGAAGATGGGGGCCAGCCCCAGCATTTT.

Notes on this clonotype: A junction end diverges from the germline sequence, so it may reflect a read error. The rearrangement uses TRBV19 and TRBJ2-1; D call uncertain. The CDR3 is 12 amino acids. Germline CDR1 and CDR2: LNHDA and SQIVND (reference sequence). CDR3 loop: CTSSITNNEQFF. In nucleotides, the CDR3 is TGTACCAGTAGTATTACCAACAATGAGCAGTTCTTC. Looking up the rest from reference TRBV19 and TRBJ2-1 gives the full variable domain: DGGITQSPKYLFRKEGQNVTLSCEQNLNHDAMYWYRQDPGQGLRLIYYSQIVNDFQKGDIAEGYSVSREKKESFPLTVTSAQKNPTAFYLCTSSITNNEQFFGPGTRLTVL.

This clonotype was counted only a few times. This chain uses TRBV7-9 with TRBJ2-1; TRBD1 aligns across 10 bases. Germline V gene lookup returns CDR1 SEHNR and CDR2 FQNEAQ (reference sequence). The CDR3 has 16 amino acids. The V segment lost 4 bases and the J segment 6 bases; nucleotides outside the gene matches: 9. The CDR3 DNA reads as TGTGCCAGCAGCTCGACAGGGGGCGTTCCGGGCAATGAGCAGTTCTTC. Translating it yields CASSSTGGVPGNEQFF.

The rearrangement uses TRBV5-1 and TRBJ2-3; D is ambiguous. Trimming shortened V by 4 bases and J by 5 bases, and 14 bases separated the two germline ends. Germline assignment: CDR1 SGHRS and CDR2 YFSETQ. The CDR3 consists of 14 residues. This chain's CDR3 is CASSLRVSGDTQYF. For the CDR3, the DNA is TGCGCCAGCAGCCTCCGGGTTTCGGGAGATACGCAGTATTTT. Full variable domain (rest looked up from reference TRBV5-1 and TRBJ2-3): KAGVTQTPRYLIKTRGQQVTLSCSPISGHRSVSWYQQTPGQGLQFLFEYFSETQRNKGNFPGRFSGRQFSNSRSEMNVSTLELGDSALYLCASSLRVSGDTQYFGPGTRLTVL.

The sample holds many counts of this clonotype. This chain joins TRBV20-1 and TRBJ1-5; D unclear. The CDR3 totals 14 residues. Germline values: CDR1 DFQATT, CDR2 SNEGSKA (reference sequence). The V end was cut by 5 bases, the J end by 9 bases, with 20 bases between. CDR3 sequence (DNA): TGCAGTGCTCGGGAGAACCGAGTAGAGAGGCCCCAGCATTTT. This translates into CSARENRVERPQHF.

This clonotype was counted only a few times. The chain employs TRBV7-2 and TRBJ2-4; the D is unclear. The CDR3 runs 15 residues. Germline CDR1 SGHTA, CDR2 FQGNSA. V lost 1 base and J 0 bases, leaving 7 bases between the germline ends. CDR3 loop: CASSLERLAKNIQYF. As DNA, the CDR3 is TGTGCCAGCAGCTTAGAGCGTCTAGCCAAAAACATTCAGTACTTC. The full variable domain, its missing parts supplied by reference TRBV7-2 and TRBJ2-4, is GAGVSQSPSNKVTEKGKDVELRCDPISGHTALYWYRQSLGQGLEFLIYFQGNSAPDKSGLPSDRFSAERTGGSVSTLTIQRTQQEDSAVYLCASSLERLAKNIQYFGAGTRLSVL.

V and J are TRBV24-1 and TRBJ2-3; 9 bases line up with TRBD1. The V gene end was trimmed by 7 bases and the J gene end by 3 bases; junction bases not matched to a gene: 4. The CDR3 spans 14 residues. CDR1 and CDR2 from the germline V gene are KGHDR and SFDVKD. The CDR3 DNA is TGTGCCACCAGGACAGGACAGGGGACAGATACGCAGTATTTT. This sequence encodes CATRTGQGTDTQYF.

V gene TRBV13 combines with J gene TRBJ2-1; no clear D gene. Germline-derived CDR1 and CDR2 are PRHDT and FYEKMQ (reference sequence). V lost 5 bases and J 4 bases, leaving 12 bases between the germline ends. This CDR3 spans 14 amino acids. For the CDR3, the DNA is TGTGCCAGCAGCGTGAACAATCGGTACAATGAGCAGTTCTTC. Translated, it gives CASSVNNRYNEQFF.

The V call is TRBV18, the J call TRBJ1-2, with TRBD1 identical over 8 bases. Germline trimming cut 4 bases from V and 8 bases from J; bases unmatched to any gene: 6. Germline loops: CDR1 KGHSH, CDR2 LQKENI. CDR3 length equals 13 residues. This chain's CDR3 is CASSQDRGRGYTF. DNA of the CDR3: TGTGCCAGCTCACAAGACAGGGGAAGAGGCTACACCTTC.

This clonotype came up many times. This chain connects TRBV12-3 or TRBV12-4 to TRBJ2-3; a possible D gene is TRBD2 (5 bases). The germline V and J ends were trimmed by 5 bases and 1 base, with 16 bases remaining between them. The CDR3 loop spans 16 amino acids. CDR3 region: CASSPLQVSGTDTQYF. In DNA, the CDR3 is TGTGCCAGCAGTCCCCTCCAAGTTAGCGGCACAGATACGCAGTATTTT.

In this sample, this clonotype turned up a few times. This chain connects TRBV29-1 to TRBJ2-6; 8 positions agree with TRBD2. Germline CDR1 is SQVTM and CDR2 is ANQGSEA. J lost 2 bases, V lost 4 bases, and 4 bases had no gene match. CDR3 length: 15 amino acids. For the CDR3, the DNA is TGCAGCGTTGCAGCGGGAGTGGCTGGGGCCAACGTCCTGACTTTC. Protein: CSVAAGVAGANVLTF.

This clonotype has a count of ten or more. Germline and junction disagree at one end, which may indicate a read error. This chain uses TRBV19 with TRBJ2-2; D gene ambiguous. Looked up from germline, CDR1 is LNHDA and CDR2 is SQIVND (reference sequence). This CDR3 contains 12 residues. This CDR3 reads CASSKGGRELFF. CDR3 bases: TGTGCCAGCAGTAAGGGTGGGAGGGAGCTGTTTTTT.

This clonotype has ten or more counts. The V call is TRBV28, the J call TRBJ2-7, with D perhaps given as TRBD1 or TRBD2 (7 bases each). This CDR3 spans 14 amino acids. The germline V and J ends were trimmed by 8 bases and 1 base, with 15 bases remaining between them. Germline V gene sequence: CDR1 MDHEN, CDR2 SYDVKM. CDR3 DNA: TGTGCCAGCGGGAGCGGGACAGCTTCCTACGAGCAGTACTTC. This sequence encodes CASGSGTASYEQYF.

This clonotype was recorded many times. The V and J genes are TRBV6-2 or TRBV6-3 and TRBJ2-1; D possibly corresponds to TRBD2 (5 bases). V gave up 2 bases and J gave up 10 bases, with 12 bases separating them. The CDR3 contains 13 residues. The germline CDR1 and CDR2 sequences are MNHEY and SVGEGT. The CDR3 nucleotides are TGTGCCAGCAGTTACGGGAGTATTAACGAGCAGTTCTTC. Translating it yields CASSYGSINEQFF.

At least ten counts were recorded for this clonotype. The V and J genes are TRBV24-1 and TRBJ2-1; TRBD2 aligns across 13 bases. The length of the CDR3 is 17 residues. V shed 4 bases, J shed 2 bases, and the junction held 4 bases outside the gene matches. Germline V CDR1 and CDR2: KGHDR, SFDVKD. CDR3 in DNA: TGTGCCACCAGTGAGGGGGGACTAGCGGGACCCTACAATGAGCAGTTCTTC. Protein product: CATSEGGLAGPYNEQFF.

V usage is TRBV28 and J usage is TRBJ2-1, with D possibly TRBD2 on 6 matching bases. The CDR3 spans 15 residues. CDR1 and CDR2 from the germline V gene are MDHEN and SYDVKM. Trimming pared 2 bases from V and 0 bases from J, leaving 8 bases between. This CDR3 reads CASSLGGLSYNEQFF. The DNA of the CDR3 is TGTGCCAGCAGTTTAGGGGGACTCTCCTACAATGAGCAGTTCTTC.

This clonotype was found many times. V gene TRBV12-3 or TRBV12-4 combines with J gene TRBJ1-4; 7 positions agree with TRBD1. This CDR3 region has 15 residues. The V and J ends lost 5 bases and 8 bases, in that order; junction bases with no gene match: 11. CDR3 amino acids: CASSTHRGGREKLFF. The CDR3 DNA reads as TGTGCCAGCAGTACCCACAGGGGCGGTCGGGAAAAACTGTTTTTT.

Many counts were recorded for this clonotype. The chain recombines TRBV20-1 with TRBJ2-1; 10 nucleotides line up with TRBD2. Looked up from germline, CDR1 is DFQATT and CDR2 is SNEGSKA (reference sequence). The CDR3 consists of 14 residues. V gave up 5 bases and J gave up 5 bases; unmatched junction bases: 6. The CDR3 DNA sequence: TGCAGTGCTCTCCGGCTAGCGGGAGACAATGAGCAGTTCTTC. This sequence encodes CSALRLAGDNEQFF.

This clonotype was detected many times. The rearrangement links TRBV20-1 to TRBJ2-7, with 7 bases identical to TRBD2. The junction had 6 bases not matched to a gene; V was cut back by 1 base and J by 6 bases. The CDR3 totals 13 residues. CDR1 DFQATT and CDR2 SNEGSKA come from the germline V gene (reference sequence). This chain's CDR3 is CSARGTSDSEQYF. In nucleotides, the CDR3 is TGCAGTGCTAGAGGGACTAGTGACTCCGAGCAGTACTTC.

This clonotype occurred a few times. V and J are TRBV18 and TRBJ1-3; maybe TRBD1 (6 bases). The germline V and J ends were trimmed by 3 bases and 3 bases, with 9 bases remaining between them. The CDR3 has 14 amino acids. The germline V gene encodes CDR1 KGHSH and CDR2 LQKENI. The CDR3: CASSPGTIGNTIYF. The CDR3 nucleotides are TGTGCCAGCTCACCGGGGACAATTGGAAACACCATATATTTT.

The chain has TRBV6-5 and TRBJ2-1; possibly TRBD2 for D (5 bases). V was clipped by 5 bases and J by 9 bases, with 11 bases between them. Per germline, CDR1 MNHEY and CDR2 SVGAGI. The CDR3 has 12 amino acids. DNA of the CDR3: TGTGCCAGCAGTCCACCCCGGGGTGAGCAGTTCTTC. It translates to CASSPPRGEQFF.

This clonotype showed up just a few times. The chain carries TRBV4-3 and TRBJ2-7, with TRBD2 identical over 7 bases. The length of the CDR3 is 14 residues. The germline V gene has CDR1 LGHNA and CDR2 YSLEER. V was pared by 5 bases and J by 5 bases, with 9 bases of the junction left unmatched. The CDR3 is CASSSGIGGNEQYF. The CDR3 DNA reads as TGCGCCAGCAGCTCGGGGATCGGGGGGAACGAGCAGTACTTC.

In this sample, this clonotype turned up a few times. This sequence joins TRBV19 and TRBJ2-4; 10 bases align to TRBD1. The V gene end was trimmed by 4 bases and the J gene end by 6 bases; junction bases not matched to a gene: 3. The length of the CDR3 is 14 residues. Germline CDR1 LNHDA, CDR2 SQIVND (reference sequence). CDR3 region: CASSTRQGANIQYF. The CDR3 DNA reads as TGTGCCAGTAGTACCCGACAGGGGGCAAACATTCAGTACTTC.

This clonotype was observed many times. The rearrangement links TRBV11-2 to TRBJ2-3; perhaps TRBD1 as D (5 bases). V was clipped by 4 bases and J by 4 bases, with 9 bases between them. The CDR3 is 13 amino acids. CDR1 and CDR2 (germline): SGHAT, FQNNGV. Written as DNA, the CDR3 is TGTGCCAGCAGCTCGCTGACAGCAGATACGCAGTATTTT. Amino acids: CASSSLTADTQYF.